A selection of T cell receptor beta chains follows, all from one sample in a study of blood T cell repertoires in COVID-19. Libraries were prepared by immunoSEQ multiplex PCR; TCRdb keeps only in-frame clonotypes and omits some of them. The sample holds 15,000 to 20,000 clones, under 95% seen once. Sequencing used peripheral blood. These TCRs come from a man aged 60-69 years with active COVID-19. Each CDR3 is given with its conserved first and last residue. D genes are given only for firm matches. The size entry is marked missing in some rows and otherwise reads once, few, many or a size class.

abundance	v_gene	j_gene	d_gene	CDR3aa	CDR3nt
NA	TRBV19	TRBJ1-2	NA	CASTTIESGGDDGYTF	TGTGCCAGTACCACCATTGAATCGGGGGGGGATGATGGCTACACCTTC
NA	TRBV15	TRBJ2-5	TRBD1	CATRVGGQGRPETQYF	TGTGCCACCAGAGTAGGGGGACAGGGCCGACCAGAGACCCAGTACTTC
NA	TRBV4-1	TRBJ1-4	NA	CASSQWRGEKLFF	TGCGCCAGCAGCCAGTGGCGGGGTGAAAAACTGTTTTTT
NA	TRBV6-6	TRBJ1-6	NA	CASNPGHSSYNSPLHF	TGTGCCAGCAACCCAGGGCATAGCTCCTATAATTCACCCCTCCACTTT
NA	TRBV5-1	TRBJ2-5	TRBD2	CASSLSAGVQETQYF	TGCGCCAGCAGCCTTTCTGCGGGGGTCCAAGAGACCCAGTACTTC
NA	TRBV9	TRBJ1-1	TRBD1	CASSVGDRNTEAFF	TGTGCCAGCAGCGTAGGGGACAGGAACACTGAAGCTTTCTTT
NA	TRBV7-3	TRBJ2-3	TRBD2	CASSSSGGSTDTQYF	TGTGCCAGCAGCTCAAGCGGGGGGAGCACAGATACGCAGTATTTT
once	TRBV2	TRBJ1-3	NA	CASSSQISGNTIYF	TGTGCCAGCTCATCGCAGATCTCTGGAAACACCATATATTTT
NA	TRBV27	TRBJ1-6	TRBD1	CASSGQGLSPLHF	TGTGCCAGCAGTGGACAGGGTCTATCACCCCTCCACTTT
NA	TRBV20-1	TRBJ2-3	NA	CSASFIVGQGLPDTQYF	TGCAGTGCTAGTTTCATAGTCGGGCAGGGCCTCCCAGATACGCAGTATTTT
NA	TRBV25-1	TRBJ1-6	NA	CASSRTHIDSPLHF	TGTGCCAGCAGCAGGACACATATAGATTCACCCCTCCACTTT
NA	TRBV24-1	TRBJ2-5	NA	CATSDPPEETQYF	TGTGCCACCAGTGACCCCCCTGAAGAGACCCAGTACTTC
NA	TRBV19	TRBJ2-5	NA	CASSMPGTGETQYF	TGTGCCAGTAGTATGCCCGGGACTGGGGAGACCCAGTACTTC
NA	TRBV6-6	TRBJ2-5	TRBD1	CASSYSDRGRTQYF	TGTGCCAGCAGTTACTCAGACAGGGGAAGGACCCAGTACTTC
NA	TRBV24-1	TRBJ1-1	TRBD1	CATSGGQGALNTEAFF	TGTGCCACCAGTGGGGGGCAGGGGGCCCTCAACACTGAAGCTTTCTTT
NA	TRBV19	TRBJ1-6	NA	CASSTKQNSPLHF	TGTGCCAGTAGTACCAAACAGAATTCACCCCTCCACTTT
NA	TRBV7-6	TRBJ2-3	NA	CASSAGTSSTDTQYF	TGTGCCAGCAGCGCCGGGACTTCTAGCACAGATACGCAGTATTTT
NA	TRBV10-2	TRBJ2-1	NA	CASSESTEYNEQFF	TGCGCCAGCAGTGAGTCTACAGAGTACAATGAGCAGTTCTTC
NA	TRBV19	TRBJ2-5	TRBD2	CASSISGGEWETQYF	TGTGCCAGTAGTATCAGCGGGGGGGAGTGGGAGACCCAGTACTTC
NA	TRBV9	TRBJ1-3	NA	CASSVAGGTPGNTIYF	TGTGCCAGCAGCGTAGCGGGGGGGACTCCTGGAAACACCATATATTTT
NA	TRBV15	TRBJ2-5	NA	CATSRDPPKETQYF	TGTGCCACCAGCAGAGATCCCCCTAAAGAGACCCAGTACTTC
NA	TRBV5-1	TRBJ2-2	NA	CASSFALQGNTGELFF	TGCGCCAGCAGCTTCGCTCTTCAGGGTAACACCGGGGAGCTGTTTTTT
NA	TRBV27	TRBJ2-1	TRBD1	CASSFPSGRGYNEQFF	TGTGCCAGCAGTTTCCCCTCGGGCAGGGGGTACAATGAGCAGTTCTTC
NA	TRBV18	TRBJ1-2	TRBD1	CASSPGTGGGYGYTF	TGTGCCAGCTCACCCGGGACAGGAGGGGGCTATGGCTACACCTTC
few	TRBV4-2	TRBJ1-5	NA	CASSQGEFNQPQHF	TGTGCCAGCAGCCAAGGGGAGTTCAATCAGCCCCAGCATTTT
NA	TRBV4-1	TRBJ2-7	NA	CASRKGVGLAYEQYF	TGCGCCAGCAGGAAGGGGGTGGGATTGGCCTACGAGCAGTACTTC
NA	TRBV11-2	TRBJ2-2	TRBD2	CASRSPGGRDTGELFF	TGTGCCAGCAGATCTCCGGGGGGACGGGACACCGGGGAGCTGTTTTTT
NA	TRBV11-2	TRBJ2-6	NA	CASSKIQGTGANVLTF	TGTGCCAGCAGCAAAATTCAGGGGACCGGGGCCAACGTCCTGACTTTC
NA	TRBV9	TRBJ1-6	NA	CASSADRSSYNSPLHF	TGTGCCAGCAGCGCCGACAGGAGCTCCTATAATTCACCCCTCCACTTT
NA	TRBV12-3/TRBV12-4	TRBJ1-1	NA	CASSFRRGEAFF	TGTGCCAGCAGTTTTAGGAGGGGTGAAGCTTTCTTT
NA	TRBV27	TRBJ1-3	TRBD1	CASRSGGDRVNTIYF	TGTGCCAGCAGGAGTGGGGGGGACAGGGTAAACACCATATATTTT
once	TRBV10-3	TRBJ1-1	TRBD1	CAIRGAGDREGSTEAFF	TGTGCCATCAGGGGGGCTGGGGACAGGGAGGGGAGCACTGAAGCTTTCTTT
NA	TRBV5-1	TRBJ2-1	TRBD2	CASSLGSSGYNEQFF	TGCGCCAGCAGCTTGGGGTCTAGCGGCTACAATGAGCAGTTCTTC
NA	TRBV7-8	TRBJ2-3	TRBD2	CASTLGGSTDTQYF	TGTGCCAGCACCCTCGGGGGGAGCACAGATACGCAGTATTTT
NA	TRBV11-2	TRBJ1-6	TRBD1	CASKNWDQGAFNSPLHF	TGTGCCAGCAAAAATTGGGACCAGGGGGCATTTAATTCACCCCTCCACTTT
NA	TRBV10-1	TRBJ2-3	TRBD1	CAINGTGKNTDTQYF	TGCGCCATCAACGGGACAGGGAAGAACACAGATACGCAGTATTTT
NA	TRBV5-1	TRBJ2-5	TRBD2	CASSPGGRETQYF	TGCGCCAGCAGCCCGGGGGGGCGCGAGACCCAGTACTTC
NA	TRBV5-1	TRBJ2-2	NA	CASSLKPTGGATGELFF	TGCGCCAGCAGCTTGAAACCGACAGGTGGGGCCACCGGGGAGCTGTTTTTT
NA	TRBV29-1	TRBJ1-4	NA	CSVEPLEATNEKLFF	TGCAGCGTTGAACCGTTAGAAGCAACTAATGAAAAACTGTTTTTT
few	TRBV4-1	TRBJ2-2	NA	CASSQVEGTGELFF	TGCGCCAGCAGCCAAGTCGAGGGCACCGGGGAGCTGTTTTTT
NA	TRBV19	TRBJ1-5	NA	CASSIMSWTASGQPQHF	TGTGCCAGTAGTATAATGAGTTGGACAGCCTCGGGTCAGCCCCAGCATTTT
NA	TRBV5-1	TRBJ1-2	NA	CASSLQGRDSGYTF	TGCGCCAGCAGCTTGCAGGGCAGGGACTCTGGCTACACCTTC
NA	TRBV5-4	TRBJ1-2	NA	CASSLRGDYGYTF	TGTGCCAGCAGCTTGCGCGGCGACTATGGCTACACCTTC
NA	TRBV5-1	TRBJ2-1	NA	CASSLAGQEQFF	TGCGCCAGCAGCTTGGCAGGACAGGAGCAGTTCTTC
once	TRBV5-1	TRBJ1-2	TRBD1	CASSLAAGTGYGYGYTF	TGCGCCAGCAGCTTGGCTGCCGGGACAGGGTATGGCTATGGCTACACCTTC